A selection of T cell receptor beta chains follows, all from one sample in a study of blood T cell repertoires in COVID-19. Method: immunoSEQ multiplex PCR; TCRdb's copy keeps in-frame clones and lacks some. Altogether 200,000 to 250,000 clones are present, 70% to 90% being singletons, with the ten largest covering roughly 8.7%. The specimen sequenced was PBMCs or T cells enriched from blood (not recorded which). The receptors were sampled from a man aged 35 to 55 who had recovered from COVID-19. Each CDR3 is given with its conserved first and last residue. Each record gives: D gene, V gene, J gene, clone size, CDR3 protein, CDR3 DNA. The D gene is left open where the match is weak. The size entry is marked missing in some rows and otherwise reads once, few, many or a size class.

d_gene: TRBD1
v_gene: TRBV6-5
j_gene: TRBJ2-5
abundance: NA
CDR3aa: CASRTGGRETQYF
CDR3nt: TGTGCCAGCAGGACAGGGGGTAGGGAGACCCAGTACTTC

d_gene: NA
v_gene: TRBV19
j_gene: TRBJ1-4
abundance: NA
CDR3aa: CASSIDPGTNEKLFF
CDR3nt: TGTGCCAGTAGTATAGATCCGGGAACTAATGAAAAACTGTTTTTT

d_gene: NA
v_gene: TRBV10-1
j_gene: TRBJ1-1
abundance: NA
CDR3aa: CASSDRQLNTEAFF
CDR3nt: TGCGCCAGCAGCGATCGACAGTTGAACACTGAAGCTTTCTTT

d_gene: NA
v_gene: TRBV4-1
j_gene: TRBJ1-2
abundance: NA
CDR3aa: CASSQAGGYTF
CDR3nt: TGCGCCAGCAGCCAAGCGGGGGGCTACACCTTC

d_gene: NA
v_gene: TRBV5-1
j_gene: TRBJ2-5
abundance: NA
CDR3aa: CASSPGGQGRETQYF
CDR3nt: TGCGCCAGCAGCCCCGGGGGGCAGGGTCGAGAGACCCAGTACTTC

d_gene: TRBD1
v_gene: TRBV6-1
j_gene: TRBJ1-2
abundance: NA
CDR3aa: CASSEWGEAGGSIRGYTF
CDR3nt: TGTGCCAGCAGTGAATGGGGAGAGGCAGGGGGCTCGATTCGAGGCTACACCTTC

d_gene: NA
v_gene: TRBV5-1
j_gene: TRBJ2-2
abundance: NA
CDR3aa: CASRENTGELFF
CDR3nt: TGCGCCAGCCGGGAGAACACCGGGGAGCTGTTTTTT

d_gene: NA
v_gene: TRBV19
j_gene: TRBJ2-1
abundance: NA
CDR3aa: CASSIGRNPNNEQFF
CDR3nt: TGTGCCAGTAGTATAGGCAGGAACCCTAACAATGAGCAGTTCTTC

d_gene: TRBD1
v_gene: TRBV5-1
j_gene: TRBJ2-6
abundance: NA
CDR3aa: CASSWDRGANVLTF
CDR3nt: TGCGCCAGCAGCTGGGACAGGGGCGCCAACGTCCTGACTTTC

d_gene: NA
v_gene: TRBV2
j_gene: TRBJ2-1
abundance: few
CDR3aa: CASSGPRGEQFF
CDR3nt: TGTGCCAGCAGTGGACCCCGGGGAGAGCAGTTCTTC

d_gene: NA
v_gene: TRBV18
j_gene: TRBJ1-2
abundance: NA
CDR3aa: CASSFDNRAGFGYTF
CDR3nt: TGTGCCAGCTCGTTCGACAACAGAGCAGGCTTTGGCTACACCTTC

d_gene: NA
v_gene: TRBV7-9
j_gene: TRBJ2-1
abundance: NA
CDR3aa: CASSLGGTRQFF
CDR3nt: TGTGCCAGCAGCTTAGGTGGTACAAGGCAGTTCTTC

d_gene: NA
v_gene: TRBV29-1
j_gene: TRBJ2-5
abundance: few
CDR3aa: CSSGGLGETQYF
CDR3nt: TGCAGCTCAGGGGGGCTAGGAGAGACCCAGTACTTC

d_gene: TRBD1
v_gene: TRBV11-2
j_gene: TRBJ2-3
abundance: NA
CDR3aa: CASSRWTPGQGTDTQYF
CDR3nt: TGTGCCAGCAGCCGATGGACTCCGGGACAGGGGACGGATACGCAGTATTTT

d_gene: NA
v_gene: TRBV7-8
j_gene: TRBJ2-3
abundance: few
CDR3aa: CASSLVADTDTQYF
CDR3nt: TGTGCCAGCAGCTTAGTAGCAGACACAGATACGCAGTATTTT

d_gene: TRBD1
v_gene: TRBV19
j_gene: TRBJ1-4
abundance: NA
CDR3aa: CAVRQGRNEKLFF
CDR3nt: TGTGCCGTTAGACAGGGGAGGAATGAAAAACTGTTTTTT

d_gene: TRBD1
v_gene: TRBV7-3
j_gene: TRBJ1-6
abundance: NA
CDR3aa: CASSLTRDRGNSPLHF
CDR3nt: TGTGCCAGCAGCCTCACCCGGGACAGGGGAAATTCACCCCTCCACTTT

d_gene: TRBD1
v_gene: TRBV27
j_gene: TRBJ1-4
abundance: NA
CDR3aa: CASSPGQTREKLFF
CDR3nt: TGTGCCAGCAGTCCGGGACAGACTAGGGAAAAACTGTTTTTT

d_gene: NA
v_gene: TRBV5-1
j_gene: TRBJ1-3
abundance: NA
CDR3aa: CASSFGGAGNTIYF
CDR3nt: TGCGCCAGCAGCTTCGGGGGGGCTGGAAACACCATATATTTT

d_gene: TRBD2
v_gene: TRBV7-3
j_gene: TRBJ2-5
abundance: NA
CDR3aa: CASSLTGGFQETQYF
CDR3nt: TGTGCCAGCAGCTTAACGGGGGGGTTCCAAGAGACCCAGTACTTC

d_gene: NA
v_gene: TRBV6-5
j_gene: TRBJ1-1
abundance: NA
CDR3aa: CASSLGKRGSTEAFF
CDR3nt: TGTGCCAGCAGCCTTGGGAAGAGGGGGAGCACTGAAGCTTTCTTT

d_gene: NA
v_gene: TRBV30
j_gene: TRBJ1-2
abundance: NA
CDR3aa: CAWRMAEVGGYGYTF
CDR3nt: TGTGCCTGGAGAATGGCGGAGGTCGGAGGCTATGGCTACACCTTC

d_gene: NA
v_gene: TRBV3-1/TRBV3-2
j_gene: TRBJ1-4
abundance: few
CDR3aa: CASSLTNPDSGLFF
CDR3nt: TGTGCCAGCAGCCTCACAAATCCCGACAGCGGGCTGTTTTTT

d_gene: TRBD1
v_gene: TRBV6-5
j_gene: TRBJ2-7
abundance: NA
CDR3aa: CASSSSNRGRNEQYF
CDR3nt: TGTGCCAGCAGTTCCAGTAACAGGGGAAGGAACGAGCAGTACTTC

d_gene: TRBD1
v_gene: TRBV5-1
j_gene: TRBJ2-7
abundance: NA
CDR3aa: CASSFSGTGDYEQYF
CDR3nt: TGCGCCAGCAGCTTTTCCGGGACAGGCGACTACGAGCAGTACTTC

d_gene: NA
v_gene: TRBV24-1
j_gene: TRBJ2-2
abundance: NA
CDR3aa: CATSDRTGPTGELFF
CDR3nt: TGTGCCACCAGTGATAGAACAGGGCCCACCGGGGAGCTGTTTTTT

d_gene: TRBD1
v_gene: TRBV29-1
j_gene: TRBJ1-1
abundance: NA
CDR3aa: CSVPGQGAEAFF
CDR3nt: TGCAGCGTTCCGGGACAGGGGGCTGAAGCTTTCTTT

d_gene: NA
v_gene: TRBV7-9
j_gene: TRBJ2-3
abundance: NA
CDR3aa: CASSTTGMSTDTQYF
CDR3nt: TGTGCCAGCAGTACGACCGGGATGAGCACAGATACGCAGTATTTT

d_gene: NA
v_gene: TRBV7-9
j_gene: TRBJ2-5
abundance: NA
CDR3aa: CASSQSVRVGKTQYF
CDR3nt: TGTGCCAGCAGCCAGTCAGTGCGGGTGGGAAAGACCCAGTACTTC

d_gene: TRBD2
v_gene: TRBV7-9
j_gene: TRBJ2-1
abundance: NA
CDR3aa: CASSLERVTSGSSYNEQFF
CDR3nt: TGTGCCAGCAGCTTAGAACGAGTGACTAGCGGTAGCTCCTACAATGAGCAGTTCTTC

d_gene: TRBD1
v_gene: TRBV29-1
j_gene: TRBJ1-2
abundance: NA
CDR3aa: CSASPTGDYGYTF
CDR3nt: TGCAGCGCTTCCCCGACAGGGGATTATGGCTACACCTTC

d_gene: NA
v_gene: TRBV6-5
j_gene: TRBJ1-1
abundance: NA
CDR3aa: CASSREMNTEAFF
CDR3nt: TGTGCCAGCAGCCGGGAGATGAACACTGAAGCTTTCTTT

d_gene: NA
v_gene: TRBV11-2
j_gene: TRBJ2-5
abundance: NA
CDR3aa: CASSLGPSETQYF
CDR3nt: TGTGCCAGCAGCTTAGGGCCATCCGAGACCCAGTACTTC

d_gene: TRBD1
v_gene: TRBV2
j_gene: TRBJ2-3
abundance: NA
CDR3aa: CASSGDRGVSNTQYF
CDR3nt: TGTGCCAGCAGTGGGGACAGGGGGGTTTCGAATACGCAGTATTTT

d_gene: NA
v_gene: TRBV5-1
j_gene: TRBJ2-7
abundance: NA
CDR3aa: CASSLSSAPSYEQYF
CDR3nt: TGCGCCAGCAGCTTGAGTAGCGCCCCCTCCTACGAGCAGTACTTC

d_gene: NA
v_gene: TRBV6-5
j_gene: TRBJ1-4
abundance: NA
CDR3aa: CASSYSRAGGEKLFF
CDR3nt: TGTGCCAGCAGTTACTCGAGAGCAGGTGGGGAAAAACTGTTTTTT

d_gene: NA
v_gene: TRBV10-1
j_gene: TRBJ1-1
abundance: NA
CDR3aa: CASSDTSTLNTEAFF
CDR3nt: TGCGCCAGCAGTGACACCTCAACTCTGAACACTGAAGCTTTCTTT

d_gene: NA
v_gene: TRBV9
j_gene: TRBJ1-6
abundance: NA
CDR3aa: CASSPGEGIVTYNSPLHF
CDR3nt: TGTGCCAGCAGCCCCGGGGAGGGCATAGTGACCTATAATTCACCCCTCCACTTT

d_gene: NA
v_gene: TRBV7-8
j_gene: TRBJ2-5
abundance: NA
CDR3aa: CASSPLQGWETQYF
CDR3nt: TGTGCCAGCAGCCCCCTGCAGGGTTGGGAGACCCAGTACTTC

d_gene: NA
v_gene: TRBV27
j_gene: TRBJ1-1
abundance: NA
CDR3aa: CASSYPLAMNTEAFF
CDR3nt: TGTGCCAGCAGCTATCCCCTAGCAATGAACACTGAAGCTTTCTTT

d_gene: NA
v_gene: TRBV2
j_gene: TRBJ1-2
abundance: NA
CDR3aa: CASSPYRAWGYTF
CDR3nt: TGTGCCAGCAGTCCGTACAGGGCTTGGGGCTACACCTTC

d_gene: NA
v_gene: TRBV30
j_gene: TRBJ1-3
abundance: NA
CDR3aa: CAWSLYSSGNTIYF
CDR3nt: TGTGCCTGGAGTCTTTACAGCTCTGGAAACACCATATATTTT

d_gene: TRBD1
v_gene: TRBV5-4
j_gene: TRBJ1-6
abundance: once
CDR3aa: CASSSKQRASGTVYNSPLHF
CDR3nt: TGTGCCAGCAGCTCCAAACAACGGGCGTCCGGGACAGTCTATAATTCACCCCTCCACTTT

d_gene: TRBD1
v_gene: TRBV9
j_gene: TRBJ2-2
abundance: NA
CDR3aa: CASSARQGSATGELFF
CDR3nt: TGTGCCAGCAGCGCCAGACAGGGTTCGGCCACCGGGGAGCTGTTTTTT

d_gene: TRBD1
v_gene: TRBV18
j_gene: TRBJ1-3
abundance: NA
CDR3aa: CASSGQGIGNTIYF
CDR3nt: TGTGCCAGCTCAGGACAGGGGATCGGAAACACCATATATTTT

d_gene: TRBD1
v_gene: TRBV5-1
j_gene: TRBJ1-4
abundance: NA
CDR3aa: CASSSGTGNEKLFF
CDR3nt: TGCGCCAGCAGCTCCGGGACAGGAAATGAAAAACTGTTTTTT

d_gene: NA
v_gene: TRBV21-1
j_gene: TRBJ2-7
abundance: NA
CDR3aa: CASSKWWSNEQYF
CDR3nt: TGTGCCAGCAGCAAATGGTGGAGCAACGAGCAGTACTTC